Following are 28 T cell receptor beta chains from one sample sequenced in a study of shared clonotypes between healthy human individuals. Assay used: immunoSEQ multiplex PCR; TCRdb lists only in-frame clones, some missing. The data hold about 1.5 million clones, with roughly 96% observed a single time. Material for sequencing was naive CD4+ T cells sorted from blood. Subset: CD45RA+ positively selected. The receptors come from a man aged 25-45 years in good health.

The DNA for the CDR3 is TGTGCCATCAGTGGGGGCAGGGTACTTAGCACAGATACGCAGTATTTT. It encodes CAISGGRVLSTDTQYF. The chain couples TRBV10-3 to TRBJ2-3; D possibly corresponds to TRBD1 (5 bases). The germline CDR1 and CDR2 sequences are ENHRY and SYGVKD. The CDR3 has 16 amino acids. Trimming removed 4 bases from V and 0 bases from J, with 14 bases in between.

The gene calls are TRBV10-2 and TRBJ2-7, with TRBD2 as a possible D gene (6 bases). Per germline, CDR1 WSHSY and CDR2 SAAADI. The CDR3 consists of 12 residues. Trimming left V 6 bases short and J 5 bases short, with 11 bases between. CDR3 DNA: TGCGCCAGCAGACCTGGGGGGAACGAGCAGTACTTC. It specifies CASRPGGNEQYF.

This chain links TRBV7-8 with TRBJ2-2; 7 bases fit TRBD2. Trimming cost V 1 base and J 8 bases; bases outside gene matches: 7. Germline lookup yields CDR1 SGHVS and CDR2 FQNEAQ. The CDR3 spans 15 residues. The CDR3 here is CASSLGAGGSGELFF. The CDR3 DNA is TGTGCCAGCAGCTTAGGGGCTGGCGGGAGTGGGGAGCTGTTTTTT.

The chain joins TRBV5-1 to TRBJ1-3; D remains unclear. The CDR3 contains 14 residues. Trimming stripped 3 bases from V and 2 bases from J, with 9 bases between. The germline V gene has CDR1 SGHRS and CDR2 YFSETQ. CDR3 DNA sequence: TGCGCCAGCAGCTCTACGGCCCCTGGAAACACCATATATTTT. Protein sequence: CASSSTAPGNTIYF.

The V gene is TRBV9, the J gene TRBJ2-5, with TRBD2 matching over 10 bases. From germline, CDR1 is SGDLS and CDR2 YYNGEE. After removal of 0 bases from V and 5 bases from J, the junction contained 7 bases not matched to a gene. The CDR3 sequence is 16 residues long. In DNA form, the CDR3 reads TGTGCCAGCAGCGTAGCGCAACTAGCGGGAAGGGAGACCCAGTACTTC. Encoded protein: CASSVAQLAGRETQYF.

V gene TRBV4-1 combines with J gene TRBJ2-5; D is unclear. The CDR3 has 14 residues. The V gene lost 0 bases and the J gene lost 0 bases, with 5 bases spanning the gap. CDR1 and CDR2 (germline): MGHRA, YSYEKL. In DNA, the CDR3 is TGCGCCAGCAGCCAAGAGACAAACCAAGAGACCCAGTACTTC. It is translated as CASSQETNQETQYF.

The rearrangement links TRBV29-1 to TRBJ2-3; D gene unclear. Germline CDR1 is SQVTM and CDR2 is ANQGSEA. This CDR3 contains 12 residues. V lost 5 bases to trimming and J lost 2 bases, with 8 bases between them. This CDR3 reads CSVSLPTDTQYF. The CDR3 DNA sequence: TGCAGCGTTTCACTTCCCACAGATACGCAGTATTTT.

The genes are TRBV13 and TRBJ2-2; D is ambiguous. The germline V gene encodes CDR1 PRHDT and CDR2 FYEKMQ (reference sequence). The V and J ends lost 1 base and 5 bases respectively, with 5 bases between them. The CDR3 is 13 amino acids. The chain's CDR3 is CASSLVLTGELFF. The CDR3 DNA sequence: TGTGCCAGCAGCTTAGTCCTAACCGGGGAGCTGTTTTTT.

This clone is a singleton in its sample. The CDR3 DNA is TGCGCCAGCAGCTTGACAGGGGACCCTAACACCGGGGAGCTGTTTTTT. It codes for CASSLTGDPNTGELFF. The chain combines TRBV5-1 with TRBJ2-2; TRBD1 matches 7 bases. Germline V gene data show CDR1 as SGHRS and CDR2 as YFSETQ. This CDR3 contains 16 residues. J was trimmed by 2 bases and V by 1 base; bases with no gene match: 5.

The rearrangement joins TRBV15 to TRBJ2-1; TRBD2 aligns across 13 bases. Per the germline V gene, CDR1 is LNHNV and CDR2 is YYDKDF (reference sequence). The CDR3 loop spans 18 amino acids. Losses at the gene ends were 5 bases for V and 5 bases for J; bases not matched to a gene: 12. The CDR3 sequence is CATSGLSAGLAGHNEQFF. As DNA, the CDR3 is TGTGCCACCAGCGGACTAAGCGCGGGACTAGCGGGACACAATGAGCAGTTCTTC. The full variable domain, rest sourced from reference TRBV15 and TRBJ2-1, is DAMVIQNPRYQVTQFGKPVTLSCSQTLNHNVMYWYQQKSSQAPKLLFHYYDKDFNNEADTPDNFQSRRPNTSFCFLDIRSPGLGDTAMYLCATSGLSAGLAGHNEQFFGPGTRLTVL.

The CDR3 coding sequence is TGTGCCAGCAATCGATTAGCGGGAGTCGCCGAGACCCAGTACTTC. This codes for CASNRLAGVAETQYF. This rearrangement joins TRBV27 to TRBJ2-5; 9 positions match TRBD2. The CDR3 sequence is 15 residues long. V lost 7 bases to trimming and J lost 5 bases; unmatched junction nucleotides: 11. The germline V gene has CDR1 MNHEY and CDR2 SMNVEV (reference sequence).

The genes are TRBV11-3 and TRBJ1-1, with D possibly TRBD1 on 6 matching bases. CDR1 SGHNT and CDR2 YENEEA come from the germline V gene. V was trimmed by 1 base and J by 4 bases, leaving 10 bases between them. This CDR3 is built from 14 residues. The CDR3 loop reads CASSLGRGSTEAFF. In DNA form, the CDR3 reads TGTGCCAGCAGCTTAGGCAGGGGTAGCACTGAAGCTTTCTTT. Full variable domain (missing parts from reference TRBV11-3 and TRBJ1-1): EAGVVQSPRYKIIEKKQPVAFWCNPISGHNTLYWYLQNLGQGPELLIRYENEEAVDDSQLPKDRFSAERLKGVDSTLKIQPAELGDSAVYLCASSLGRGSTEAFFGQGTRLTVV.

The chain recombines TRBV18 with TRBJ2-7; D not resolved. CDR1 and CDR2 (germline): KGHSH, LQKENI. The CDR3 contains 15 residues. Trimming took 6 bases from V and 2 from J, leaving 17 bases between them. CDR3 coding DNA: TGTGCCAGCTCCCCGCAGGATGCAATTCCCTACGAGCAGTACTTC. Translation gives CASSPQDAIPYEQYF.

The chain combines TRBV10-2 with TRBJ1-2; 7 nucleotides agree with TRBD1. The CDR3 extends over 16 amino acids. After removal of 4 bases from V and 1 base from J, the junction contained 9 bases not matched to a gene. Germline CDR1 and CDR2: WSHSY and SAAADI. CDR3 bases: TGCGCCAGCAGTGTGGAGGGGGCGCCCTATAACTATGGCTACACCTTC. This sequence encodes CASSVEGAPYNYGYTF.

The chain has TRBV5-1 and TRBJ2-2; D is possibly TRBD2 (7 bases). The CDR3 contains 15 residues. The V gene's germline CDR1 is SGHRS and CDR2 YFSETQ. The ends were cut back, 9 bases at V and 3 bases at J, with 18 bases in the middle. CDR3 amino acids: CATAEGGGYTGELFF. The CDR3 region has the DNA TGCGCCACCGCCGAGGGAGGGGGATACACCGGGGAGCTGTTTTTT.

The V gene is TRBV6-5, the J gene TRBJ2-7, with D perhaps matching TRBD2 (5 bases). Deletions cut 2 bases from V and 2 bases from J, with 13 bases between. CDR1 is MNHEY and CDR2 is SVGAGI in the germline V gene. CDR3 length: 15 amino acids. The CDR3 DNA follows: TGTGCCAGCAGTTACGTGGGAGCCCCCACCTACGAGCAGTACTTC. As protein: CASSYVGAPTYEQYF.

The J gene is TRBJ1-1, the V gene TRBV5-1; no definite D call. This CDR3 contains 12 residues. V was shortened by 4 bases and J by 4 bases, with 8 bases between the two germline ends. Germline CDR1 is SGHRS and CDR2 is YFSETQ. This CDR3 is CASSRVGTEAFF. The CDR3 DNA reads as TGCGCCAGCAGCAGGGTGGGCACTGAAGCTTTCTTT. Drawing the rest from reference TRBV5-1 and TRBJ1-1, the complete variable domain is KAGVTQTPRYLIKTRGQQVTLSCSPISGHRSVSWYQQTPGQGLQFLFEYFSETQRNKGNFPGRFSGRQFSNSRSEMNVSTLELGDSALYLCASSRVGTEAFFGQGTRLTVV.

The genes are TRBV7-9 and TRBJ2-1; D is unresolved. The V and J ends lost 11 bases and 7 bases respectively, with 21 bases between them. Germline assignment: CDR1 SEHNR and CDR2 FQNEAQ (reference sequence). CDR3 size: 14 residues. The CDR3 region has the DNA TGTGCCTTATCGTCTGTGTCCAATGTTAATGAGCAGTTCTTC. Translation gives CALSSVSNVNEQFF.

This rearrangement joins TRBV19 to TRBJ2-1; 9 bases match TRBD1. This CDR3 is built from 15 residues. Germline values: CDR1 LNHDA, CDR2 SQIVND (reference sequence). V trimming: 5 bases; J trimming: 8 bases; junction bases outside the gene matches: 10. The CDR3 loop is CASSPDRGSNDEQFF. DNA for the CDR3: TGTGCCAGTAGTCCGGACAGGGGTTCCAATGATGAGCAGTTCTTC.

The V call is TRBV10-1, the J call TRBJ2-1; the D gene is possibly TRBD2 (6 bases). The CDR3 loop spans 15 amino acids. V was clipped by 2 bases and J by 7 bases, with 15 bases between them. The germline CDR1 and CDR2 sequences are WNHNN and SYGVQD (reference sequence). This CDR3 is CASSETGTSTNEQFF. The CDR3 DNA is TGCGCCAGCAGTGAGACCGGGACTTCGACTAATGAGCAGTTCTTC.

The chain is built from TRBV23-1 and TRBJ2-5, with D perhaps matching TRBD2 (5 bases). TRBV23-1 is treated as an ORF (open reading frame) with a function not yet certain. The CDR3 has 16 residues. The ends were cut back, 2 bases at V and 1 base at J, with 14 bases in the middle. The CDR3 loop reads CASSQPLERAQETQYF. The CDR3 DNA is TGCGCCAGCAGTCAACCTTTGGAGAGGGCCCAAGAGACCCAGTACTTC.

V gene TRBV28 combines with J gene TRBJ2-2; TRBD2 agrees at 13 bases. CDR1 and CDR2 (germline): MDHEN, SYDVKM. The CDR3 loop spans 20 amino acids. V lost 6 bases to trimming and J lost 4 bases; unmatched junction nucleotides: 17. CDR3 sequence: CASRKPGLAGLNLGTGELFF. For the CDR3, the DNA is TGTGCCAGCAGAAAACCGGGACTAGCGGGACTCAATCTCGGCACCGGGGAGCTGTTTTTT.

The chain recombines TRBV6-6 with TRBJ1-2; 7 nucleotides line up with TRBD1. CDR3 size: 16 residues. Per the germline V gene, CDR1 is MNHNY and CDR2 is SVGAGI (reference sequence). The V and J ends lost 0 bases and 8 bases, in that order; junction bases with no gene match: 12. CDR3: CASSYSRAGGQQGYTF. CDR3 coding DNA: TGTGCCAGCAGTTACTCGAGGGCAGGGGGACAACAAGGCTACACCTTC.

J is TRBJ2-7 and V is TRBV7-8, with D possibly matching TRBD1 (5 bases). CDR1 is SGHVS, CDR2 FQNEAQ, per germline. The CDR3 totals 13 residues. Trimming stripped 5 bases from V and 6 bases from J, with 14 bases between. The DNA for the CDR3 is TGTGCCAGCAGCCTCCGGACATTGGGCGAGCAGTACTTC. This translates into CASSLRTLGEQYF.

The V and J genes are TRBV18 and TRBJ1-1; TRBD1 matches at 9 bases. Trimming at V came to 6 bases and at J to 5 bases, leaving 10 bases not matched to a gene. Germline CDR1 KGHSH, CDR2 LQKENI. The CDR3 covers 15 residues. CDR3 coding DNA: TGTGCCAGCTCGCCTCTGAGCGGGACAGGGACTGAAGCTTTCTTT. Translation gives CASSPLSGTGTEAFF.

The CDR3 nucleotides read TGTGCCAGCAGCCGACTAGCGGGAGGTAGCTCCTACAATGAGCAGTTCTTC. This sequence encodes CASSRLAGGSSYNEQFF. The chain links TRBV7-7 to TRBJ2-1; TRBD2 agrees at 13 bases. The CDR3 is 17 residues long. After removal of 5 bases from V and 0 bases from J, the junction contained 4 bases not matched to a gene. Germline values: CDR1 SSHAT, CDR2 FNYEAQ (reference sequence).

The chain carries TRBV2 and TRBJ2-7; no definite D call. The CDR3 consists of 11 residues. V was shortened by 9 bases and J by 4 bases, with 10 bases between the two germline ends. Germline-derived CDR1 and CDR2 are SNHLY and FYNNEI. The CDR3 loop is CASLYRYEQYF. As DNA, the CDR3 is TGTGCCAGTTTATATCGTTACGAGCAGTACTTC.

The rearrangement uses TRBV27 and TRBJ2-6; 11 bases fit TRBD1. The germline gives CDR1 MNHEY, CDR2 SMNVEV (reference sequence). The V gene end was trimmed by 6 bases and the J gene end by 0 bases; junction bases not matched to a gene: 7. The CDR3 runs 18 residues. CDR3 loop: CASRRTGGTLSGANVLTF. As DNA, the CDR3 is TGTGCCAGCAGGCGGACAGGGGGCACTCTCTCTGGGGCCAACGTCCTGACTTTC.